The rows below give T cell receptor beta chains drawn from one sample of a study of beta chain features in type 1 diabetes. Here immunoSEQ multiplex PCR was the method, and the copy in TCRdb shows in-frame clones only, minus some. The table lists 350,000 to 450,000 clones, roughly 16% of them singletons. What was sequenced was naive CD4+ T cells from blood. These receptors came from a woman between 18 and 29 years old in good health. Each CDR3 is given with its conserved first and last residue. Each record gives: V gene, J gene, D gene, clone size, CDR3 length, CDR3 DNA, CDR3 protein. D genes are given only for firm matches. Clone size is stated in some rows and not others, as once, few, many or a class when expanded.

v_call: TRBV5-1
j_call: TRBJ1-1
d_call: TRBD1
clone_size: few
cdr3_length: 13
cdr3_nt: TGCGCCAGCAGCCAGGGACAGCCCGGGGAAGCTTTCTTT
cdr3_aa: CASSQGQPGEAFF

v_call: TRBV9
j_call: TRBJ2-3
d_call: TRBD2
clone_size: .
cdr3_length: 17
cdr3_nt: TGTGCCAGCAGCGTAGCTACTAGCGGGGGTAGCACAGATACGCAGTATTTT
cdr3_aa: CASSVATSGGSTDTQYF

v_call: TRBV28
j_call: TRBJ1-1
d_call: .
clone_size: few
cdr3_length: 12
cdr3_nt: TGTGCCAGCAGTCGAACATACACTGAAGCTTTCTTT
cdr3_aa: CASSRTYTEAFF

v_call: TRBV4-3
j_call: TRBJ2-1
d_call: TRBD2
clone_size: .
cdr3_length: 18
cdr3_nt: TGCGCCAGCAGCCAAGGCCGTAGCGGGGAAAGCTCCTACAATGAGCAGTTCTTC
cdr3_aa: CASSQGRSGESSYNEQFF

v_call: TRBV7-2
j_call: TRBJ2-5
d_call: .
clone_size: few
cdr3_length: 14
cdr3_nt: TGTGCCAGCAGCATAAATAGCGACCAAGAGACCCAGTACTTC
cdr3_aa: CASSINSDQETQYF

v_call: TRBV14
j_call: TRBJ2-3
d_call: .
clone_size: .
cdr3_length: 15
cdr3_nt: TGTGCCAGCAGCCAAATGGCGGGGCGCACAAATACGCAGTATTTT
cdr3_aa: CASSQMAGRTNTQYF

v_call: TRBV30
j_call: TRBJ1-2
d_call: .
clone_size: few
cdr3_length: 13
cdr3_nt: TGTGCCTGGGCTCAGGGTACCCTTACGGGCTACACCTTC
cdr3_aa: CAWAQGTLTGYTF

v_call: TRBV11-2
j_call: TRBJ1-1
d_call: TRBD1
clone_size: .
cdr3_length: 15
cdr3_nt: TGTGCCAGCAGAATCAACAGGGGGCTGGACACTGAAGCTTTCTTT
cdr3_aa: CASRINRGLDTEAFF

v_call: TRBV5-1
j_call: TRBJ2-7
d_call: TRBD1
clone_size: .
cdr3_length: 14
cdr3_nt: TGCGCCAGCAACCCCGGGACAGCAACCTACGAGCAGTACTTC
cdr3_aa: CASNPGTATYEQYF

v_call: TRBV18
j_call: TRBJ1-2
d_call: .
clone_size: few
cdr3_length: 13
cdr3_nt: TGTGCCAGCTCTCCGGGCGGGGGTCTTGGCTACACCTTC
cdr3_aa: CASSPGGGLGYTF

v_call: TRBV21-1
j_call: TRBJ2-1
d_call: .
clone_size: .
cdr3_length: 13
cdr3_nt: TGTGCCAGCAGCGAAGGAGGAGCTTGGGAGCAGTTCTTC
cdr3_aa: CASSEGGAWEQFF

v_call: TRBV11-2
j_call: TRBJ2-7
d_call: .
clone_size: few
cdr3_length: 14
cdr3_nt: TGTGCCAGCAGCTTAGTGGCTAGGCGGTACGAGCAGTACTTC
cdr3_aa: CASSLVARRYEQYF

v_call: TRBV9
j_call: TRBJ2-7
d_call: .
clone_size: .
cdr3_length: 15
cdr3_nt: TGTGCCAGCAGCGTAGCCCTTACGGGACTCTACGAGCAGTACTTC
cdr3_aa: CASSVALTGLYEQYF

v_call: TRBV30
j_call: TRBJ2-7
d_call: TRBD2
clone_size: .
cdr3_length: 14
cdr3_nt: TGTGCCTGGAGACCGACTAGCGGGTCCTACGAGCAGTACTTC
cdr3_aa: CAWRPTSGSYEQYF

v_call: TRBV5-1
j_call: TRBJ1-1
d_call: .
clone_size: .
cdr3_length: 16
cdr3_nt: TGCGCCAGCAGCTTGGTTTTGTTGAGGGAGAACACTGAAGCTTTCTTT
cdr3_aa: CASSLVLLRENTEAFF

v_call: TRBV19
j_call: TRBJ1-5
d_call: TRBD1
clone_size: .
cdr3_length: 16
cdr3_nt: TGTGCCAGTTACTCACAAACAGGGGAAAACAATCAGCCCCAGCATTTT
cdr3_aa: CASYSQTGENNQPQHF

v_call: TRBV2
j_call: TRBJ2-5
d_call: .
clone_size: .
cdr3_length: 14
cdr3_nt: TGTGCCACCCAAGGACTGGAGGCCTTCGAGACCCAGTACTTC
cdr3_aa: CATQGLEAFETQYF

v_call: TRBV30
j_call: TRBJ1-2
d_call: TRBD1
clone_size: .
cdr3_length: 15
cdr3_nt: TGTGCCTCCCGCAGTCCGGGACAGGGGAACTATGGCTACACCTTC
cdr3_aa: CASRSPGQGNYGYTF

v_call: TRBV19
j_call: TRBJ1-5
d_call: .
clone_size: .
cdr3_length: 14
cdr3_nt: TGTGCCAGTACATCAGGGTACAGCAATCAGCCCCAGCATTTT
cdr3_aa: CASTSGYSNQPQHF

v_call: TRBV1
j_call: TRBJ1-2
d_call: .
clone_size: .
cdr3_length: 12
cdr3_nt: TGCACCATTACGGGACAGGGATCTGGCTACACCTTC
cdr3_aa: CTITGQGSGYTF

v_call: TRBV4-2
j_call: TRBJ1-3
d_call: .
clone_size: .
cdr3_length: 14
cdr3_nt: TGTGCCAGCAGCCAAGGGCGGGGAGGAAACACCATATATTTT
cdr3_aa: CASSQGRGGNTIYF

v_call: TRBV29-1
j_call: TRBJ1-2
d_call: .
clone_size: few
cdr3_length: 15
cdr3_nt: TGCAGCGCCACGGTGGCACCGGGGTCGAACTATGGCTACACCTTC
cdr3_aa: CSATVAPGSNYGYTF

v_call: TRBV30
j_call: TRBJ2-7
d_call: TRBD2
clone_size: few
cdr3_length: 14
cdr3_nt: TGTGCCTGGAGTGTCGGGGGGAGCTCCTACGAGCAGTACTTC
cdr3_aa: CAWSVGGSSYEQYF

v_call: TRBV6-4
j_call: TRBJ2-4
d_call: .
clone_size: .
cdr3_length: 12
cdr3_nt: TGTGCCAGCAGTGGAGATGGAAACATTCAGTACTTC
cdr3_aa: CASSGDGNIQYF

v_call: TRBV7-2
j_call: TRBJ2-3
d_call: .
clone_size: .
cdr3_length: 12
cdr3_nt: TGTGCCAGCAGCTTCGTCACAGATACGCAGTATTTT
cdr3_aa: CASSFVTDTQYF

v_call: TRBV28
j_call: TRBJ2-7
d_call: .
clone_size: .
cdr3_length: 11
cdr3_nt: TGTGCCACCTACAGGGATTACGAGCAGTACTTC
cdr3_aa: CATYRDYEQYF

v_call: TRBV5-1
j_call: TRBJ2-1
d_call: TRBD2
clone_size: .
cdr3_length: 15
cdr3_nt: TGCGCCAGCAGCTTGGAGGGGCGGGGAGGGGTCATCAGGTTCTTC
cdr3_aa: CASSLEGRGGVIRFF

v_call: TRBV5-5
j_call: TRBJ2-5
d_call: .
clone_size: .
cdr3_length: 15
cdr3_nt: TGTGCCAGCAGCACAACCCGACTGCCGGGGGAGACCCAGTACTTC
cdr3_aa: CASSTTRLPGETQYF

v_call: TRBV7-2
j_call: TRBJ2-3
d_call: .
clone_size: few
cdr3_length: 15
cdr3_nt: TGTGCCAGCAGCCAGCCGGGACAAGGCACAGATACGCAGTATTTT
cdr3_aa: CASSQPGQGTDTQYF

v_call: TRBV19
j_call: TRBJ1-2
d_call: TRBD1
clone_size: .
cdr3_length: 14
cdr3_nt: TGTGCCAGTAGTGGGGGACAGCTAAACTATGGCTACACCTTC
cdr3_aa: CASSGGQLNYGYTF

v_call: TRBV13
j_call: TRBJ1-4
d_call: TRBD1
clone_size: few
cdr3_length: 15
cdr3_nt: TGTGCCAGCAGCATGGGACAGGCGGTCGTAGCAAAACTGTTTTTT
cdr3_aa: CASSMGQAVVAKLFF

v_call: TRBV5-1
j_call: TRBJ2-1
d_call: TRBD2
clone_size: .
cdr3_length: 15
cdr3_nt: TGCGCCAGCAGCTTGGCTAGCGGGGGCCTCAATGAGCAGTTCTTC
cdr3_aa: CASSLASGGLNEQFF

v_call: TRBV10-3
j_call: TRBJ2-5
d_call: .
clone_size: few
cdr3_length: 12
cdr3_nt: TGTGCCATCAGTGGCGGACAAGAGACCCAGTACTTC
cdr3_aa: CAISGGQETQYF

v_call: TRBV7-9
j_call: TRBJ2-3
d_call: TRBD2
clone_size: few
cdr3_length: 15
cdr3_nt: TGTGCCAGCAGCTTGGGACTAGCGGCGGCAGATACGCAGTATTTT
cdr3_aa: CASSLGLAAADTQYF

v_call: TRBV5-6
j_call: TRBJ1-1
d_call: TRBD1
clone_size: few
cdr3_length: 17
cdr3_nt: TGTGCCAGCAGCAGCAGCCGGACAGGTCGACCGAACACTGAAGCTTTCTTT
cdr3_aa: CASSSSRTGRPNTEAFF

v_call: TRBV5-1
j_call: TRBJ2-5
d_call: .
clone_size: few
cdr3_length: 12
cdr3_nt: TGCGCCAGCAGTCCGGAGGGGGAGACCCAGTACTTC
cdr3_aa: CASSPEGETQYF

v_call: TRBV5-1
j_call: TRBJ2-4
d_call: TRBD1
clone_size: .
cdr3_length: 18
cdr3_nt: TGCGCCAGCAGCTTCGGGACAGGGGACGCGCTAGCCAAAAACATTCAGTACTTC
cdr3_aa: CASSFGTGDALAKNIQYF

v_call: TRBV6-1
j_call: TRBJ2-5
d_call: .
clone_size: few
cdr3_length: 17
cdr3_nt: TGTGCCAGCAGTGATTACCCCCCCGGGTCCGGGCAAGAGACCCAGTACTTC
cdr3_aa: CASSDYPPGSGQETQYF

v_call: TRBV7-8
j_call: TRBJ2-6
d_call: .
clone_size: .
cdr3_length: 14
cdr3_nt: TGTGCCAGCAGCCAGAGGTCCGGGGCCAACGTCCTGACTTTC
cdr3_aa: CASSQRSGANVLTF

v_call: TRBV29-1
j_call: TRBJ2-1
d_call: .
clone_size: .
cdr3_length: 11
cdr3_nt: TGCAGCGGAGTAGCGGTCAATGAGCAGTTCTTC
cdr3_aa: CSGVAVNEQFF

v_call: TRBV5-1
j_call: TRBJ2-5
d_call: .
clone_size: .
cdr3_length: 15
cdr3_nt: TGCGCCAGCAGCGACTACCAGGTCGGCGAAGAGACCCAGTACTTC
cdr3_aa: CASSDYQVGEETQYF

v_call: TRBV4-1
j_call: TRBJ1-4
d_call: .
clone_size: .
cdr3_length: 16
cdr3_nt: TGCGCCAGCAGCCAAAGAGGGGGTTCTACTAATGAAAAACTGTTTTTT
cdr3_aa: CASSQRGGSTNEKLFF

v_call: TRBV11-2
j_call: TRBJ2-7
d_call: .
clone_size: .
cdr3_length: 11
cdr3_nt: TGTGCCAGCAGCTCGCTAATAGAGCAGTACTTC
cdr3_aa: CASSSLIEQYF

v_call: TRBV12-5
j_call: TRBJ2-1
d_call: TRBD1
clone_size: .
cdr3_length: 15
cdr3_nt: TGTGCTAGTGGTTTGGTAAGGGACAGGCTCAATGAGCAGTTCTTC
cdr3_aa: CASGLVRDRLNEQFF

v_call: TRBV7-9
j_call: TRBJ2-1
d_call: .
clone_size: .
cdr3_length: 13
cdr3_nt: TGTGCCAGCAGCTTAGACAGGTACAATGAGCAGTTCTTC
cdr3_aa: CASSLDRYNEQFF

v_call: TRBV29-1
j_call: TRBJ2-1
d_call: TRBD1
clone_size: few
cdr3_length: 14
cdr3_nt: TGCAGCGTTCGACAGGGCTTCTCCTACAATGAGCAGTTCTTC
cdr3_aa: CSVRQGFSYNEQFF

v_call: TRBV2
j_call: TRBJ2-7
d_call: .
clone_size: few
cdr3_length: 13
cdr3_nt: TGTGCCAGCGCCCCAGACGGGTTGGACGAGCAGTACTTC
cdr3_aa: CASAPDGLDEQYF